This passage covers 28 T cell receptor beta chains from one sample sequenced in a study of PD-1 blockade in classical Hodgkin lymphoma. Each of the patients experienced relapse following autologous stem cell transplantation, and their brentuximab vedotin exposure differed. Method: immunoSEQ multiplex PCR; TCRdb's copy keeps in-frame clones and lacks some. This table has about 86,000 clones, 89% appearing once. The starting material was peripheral blood mononuclear cells (PBMCs), obtained before the second cycle of nivolumab. These receptors were taken from a human donor with classical Hodgkin lymphoma.

CDR3 loop: CASSPGGLAGGLQFF. In DNA form, the CDR3 reads TGTGCCAGCAGCCCAGGGGGACTAGCGGGAGGACTGCAGTTCTTC. The chain has TRBV7-2 and TRBJ2-1; TRBD2 agrees at 15 bases. J was trimmed by 12 bases and V by 5 bases; bases with no gene match: 8. The CDR3 contains 15 residues. The germline V gene has CDR1 SGHTA and CDR2 FQGNSA.

This clone was counted a single time. This chain joins TRBV19 and TRBJ2-1; 8 positions agree with TRBD2. CDR3 size: 15 residues. Germline trimming cut 2 bases from V and 5 bases from J; bases unmatched to any gene: 5. Germline V gives CDR1 LNHDA, CDR2 SQIVND (reference sequence). CDR3 sequence reads: CASSITGGDNNEQFF. CDR3 DNA sequence: TGTGCCAGTAGTATAACGGGGGGGGATAACAATGAGCAGTTCTTC.

The rearrangement uses TRBV9 and TRBJ2-5; 7 bases agree with TRBD1. The junction had 7 bases not matched to a gene; V was cut back by 0 bases and J by 5 bases. Germline V gene lookup returns CDR1 SGDLS and CDR2 YYNGEE. This CDR3 comprises 15 residues. The chain's CDR3 is CASSVDRGMRETQYF. For the CDR3, the DNA is TGTGCCAGCAGCGTAGACAGGGGAATGAGGGAGACCCAGTACTTC.

The rearrangement links TRBV6-5 to TRBJ1-1; D might be TRBD1 (5 bases). The CDR3 covers 15 residues. V was clipped by 7 bases and J by 0 bases, with 15 bases between them. Germline V gene sequence: CDR1 MNHEY, CDR2 SVGAGI. Here the CDR3 reads CASTSGRGLNTEAFF. CDR3 in DNA: TGTGCCAGCACCTCCGGGAGGGGCCTGAACACTGAAGCTTTCTTT.

This sequence joins TRBV15 and TRBJ2-5; TRBD1 matches at 7 bases. Germline V lookup: CDR1 LNHNV, CDR2 YYDKDF (reference sequence). V dropped 0 bases and J dropped 5; count of bases not matched to a gene: 9. The length of the CDR3 is 16 residues. The CDR3 coding sequence is TGTGCCACCAGCAGAGATCGTCCAACAGGGGCGGAGACCCAGTACTTC. Residues: CATSRDRPTGAETQYF.

The V call is TRBV7-2, the J call TRBJ1-4; no clear D. CDR1 is SGHTA, CDR2 FQGNSA, per germline. V lost 5 bases, J lost 9 bases, and 16 bases lay in between. The CDR3 spans 14 residues. The CDR3 DNA follows: TGTGCCAGCAGCCTACCGGGCCCCGTTAAAAAACTGTTTTTT. It translates to CASSLPGPVKKLFF.

This clone was counted a single time. The chain joins TRBV28 to TRBJ2-5; TRBD1 is a possible D gene (6 bases). The germline V gene encodes CDR1 MDHEN and CDR2 SYDVKM. CDR3 length equals 15 residues. V lost 4 bases and J 1 base, leaving 13 bases between the germline ends. CDR3 DNA: TGTGCCAGCAGTTCTTCCGGACAGTTCCAAGAGACCCAGTACTTC. Translated: CASSSSGQFQETQYF. Combining the CDR3 with reference TRBV28 and TRBJ2-5 gives the whole variable domain DVKVTQSSRYLVKRTGEKVFLECVQDMDHENMFWYRQDPGLGLRLIYFSYDVKMKEKGDIPEGYSVSREKKERFSLILESASTNQTSMYLCASSSSGQFQETQYFGPGTRLLVL.

This clone turned up a few times. This chain links TRBV18 with TRBJ2-1, with D tentatively TRBD2 (6 bases). From germline, CDR1 is KGHSH and CDR2 LQKENI. V was cut by 0 bases and J by 4 bases, with 10 bases left in between. This CDR3 contains 15 residues. DNA for the CDR3: TGTGCCAGCTCACCACCGGGAGGACCTTACAATGAGCAGTTCTTC. The encoded protein is CASSPPGGPYNEQFF.

This chain joins TRBV10-3 and TRBJ1-4, with D tentatively TRBD1 (5 bases). This CDR3 region has 11 residues. V lost 4 bases, J lost 11 bases, and 8 bases lay in between. Per the germline V gene, CDR1 is ENHRY and CDR2 is SYGVKD. The CDR3 nucleotides are TGTGCCATCAGTGCGGGGGAGAAACTGTTTTTT. It specifies CAISAGEKLFF.

This chain connects TRBV5-1 to TRBJ2-3; 10 bases line up with TRBD2. With 0 bases clipped from V and 5 bases from J, the junction kept 6 bases outside the gene matches. The CDR3 length is 16 residues. CDR1 is SGHRS and CDR2 is YFSETQ in the germline V gene. The CDR3 DNA is TGCGCCAGCAGCTTGGACGCTAGCGGGGGAGGAGATACGCAGTATTTT. This translates into CASSLDASGGGDTQYF.

This chain joins TRBV6-6 and TRBJ2-1, with TRBD2 matching over 8 bases. Germline CDR1 MNHNY, CDR2 SVGAGI (reference sequence). Trimming at V came to 2 bases and at J to 0 bases, leaving 0 bases not matched to a gene. There are 15 residues in the CDR3. The CDR3 nucleotides are TGTGCCAGCAGTTACAGCGGGAGCTCCTACAATGAGCAGTTCTTC. Translated: CASSYSGSSYNEQFF.

The CDR3 loop is CASSGGRTDTQYF. CDR3 nucleotides: TGTGCCAGCAGCGGGGGGCGCACAGATACGCAGTATTTT. This chain connects TRBV27 to TRBJ2-3; a possible D gene is TRBD2 (7 bases). From germline, CDR1 is MNHEY and CDR2 SMNVEV (reference sequence). The length of the CDR3 is 13 residues. Deletions cut 6 bases from V and 1 base from J, with 8 bases between.

The chain joins TRBV7-2 to TRBJ2-4, with 9 bases lining up with TRBD1. The germline gives CDR1 SGHTA, CDR2 FQGNSA. J was trimmed by 4 bases and V by 3 bases; bases with no gene match: 4. CDR3 size: 15 residues. CDR3 sequence reads: CASSLNRGPKNIQYF. DNA for the CDR3: TGTGCCAGCAGCTTGAACAGGGGGCCTAAAAACATTCAGTACTTC.

In its sample, this clone was seen once. One junction end does not reproduce the germline sequence, and a read error may be involved. The rearrangement links TRBV9 to TRBJ2-7; 9 bases agree with TRBD1. Germline V gene lookup returns CDR1 SGDLS and CDR2 YYNGEE. The CDR3 length is 15 residues. The CDR3 nucleotides are TGTGCCAGCAGCGTATCTGGGACAGGGTCCTCCGAGCAGTACTTC. Its protein is CASSVSGTGSSEQYF.

The J gene is TRBJ2-7, the V gene TRBV2, with D possibly matching TRBD2 (6 bases). Germline values: CDR1 SNHLY, CDR2 FYNNEI. The CDR3 contains 15 residues. The V gene lost 6 bases and the J gene lost 3 bases, with 18 bases spanning the gap. In DNA form, the CDR3 reads TGTGCCAGCAGCACCCGGGGGATACTGGGCTACGAGCAGTACTTC. It is translated as CASSTRGILGYEQYF.

The chain carries TRBV20-1 and TRBJ2-7; D is undetermined. Germline CDR1 reads DFQATT; CDR2 reads SNEGSKA (reference sequence). The CDR3 covers 11 residues. The ends were cut back, 3 bases at V and 6 bases at J, with 9 bases in the middle. CDR3 amino acids: CSASGLVEQYF. The CDR3 region has the DNA TGCAGTGCTAGCGGTCTGGTCGAGCAGTACTTC.

The V gene is TRBV11-2, the J gene TRBJ1-6, with D possibly matching TRBD1 (5 bases). Per the germline V gene, CDR1 is SGHAT and CDR2 is FQNNGV. This CDR3 is 13 amino acids long. The germline V and J ends were trimmed by 6 bases and 7 bases, with 10 bases remaining between them. CDR3 sequence (DNA): TGTGCCAGCAGACCAGGGAGAAATTCACCCCTCCACTTT. It is translated as CASRPGRNSPLHF.

The chain carries TRBV10-3 and TRBJ1-5; tentative D call: TRBD1 (5 bases). Germline CDR1 reads ENHRY; CDR2 reads SYGVKD. Trimming removed 6 bases from V and 0 bases from J, with 12 bases in between. The CDR3 covers 15 residues. CDR3 loop: CAISSQGYSNQPQHF. The CDR3 nucleotides are TGTGCCATCAGCTCGCAGGGTTATAGCAATCAGCCCCAGCATTTT.

This chain connects TRBV5-1 to TRBJ1-2; 11 bases line up with TRBD1. Germline V gives CDR1 SGHRS, CDR2 YFSETQ. With V trimmed by 4 bases and J by 6 bases, 5 bases remained unmatched. The CDR3 sequence is 14 residues long. The CDR3 protein is CASSTPDRGHGYTF. In DNA, the CDR3 is TGCGCCAGCAGCACCCCGGACAGGGGGCATGGCTACACCTTC. The full variable domain, in which reference TRBV5-1 and TRBJ1-2 provide the parts outside the CDR3, is KAGVTQTPRYLIKTRGQQVTLSCSPISGHRSVSWYQQTPGQGLQFLFEYFSETQRNKGNFPGRFSGRQFSNSRSEMNVSTLELGDSALYLCASSTPDRGHGYTFGSGTRLTVV.

This clone appeared a single time. V usage is TRBV18 and J usage is TRBJ2-5; 11 bases agree with TRBD2. This CDR3 spans 17 amino acids. The ends lost 3 bases at V and 5 bases at J; junction bases unmatched: 11. Germline lookup yields CDR1 KGHSH and CDR2 LQKENI. The CDR3 DNA is TGTGCCAGCTCACCCTTGAGGTTAGCGGGAGGGCCCGAGACCCAGTACTTC. As protein: CASSPLRLAGGPETQYF.

This sequence joins TRBV11-2 and TRBJ2-2; D remains ambiguous. V was cut by 3 bases and J by 1 base, with 9 bases left in between. Germline-derived CDR1 and CDR2 are SGHAT and FQNNGV. The CDR3 spans 15 residues. Written as DNA, the CDR3 is TGTGCCAGCAGCTTGAAGCAAGAGAACACCGGGGAGCTGTTTTTT. It yields the protein CASSLKQENTGELFF.

This clone appeared once. CDR3 in amino acids: CASSLWGGTGSEKLFF. The CDR3 bases are TGTGCCAGCAGTTTATGGGGGGGGACAGGAAGTGAAAAACTGTTTTTT. This chain connects TRBV28 to TRBJ1-4; TRBD1 matches at 8 bases. CDR1 and CDR2 from the germline V gene are MDHEN and SYDVKM. There are 16 residues in the CDR3. The J segment lost 7 bases and the V segment lost 0 bases, leaving 7 bases of the junction unmatched.

The chain couples TRBV28 to TRBJ2-3, with D tentatively TRBD2 (5 bases). With 3 bases removed from V and 2 bases from J, the gap between germline ends came to 9 bases. Germline CDR1 is MDHEN and CDR2 is SYDVKM. This CDR3 contains 14 residues. CDR3 sequence reads: CASSLHGVTDTQYF. CDR3 bases: TGTGCCAGCAGTTTGCACGGGGTCACAGATACGCAGTATTTT.

The chain uses TRBV27 and TRBJ2-1; TRBD2 agrees at 9 bases. CDR3 length equals 15 residues. Germline trimming cut 8 bases from V and 2 bases from J; bases unmatched to any gene: 7. Germline V gene data show CDR1 as MNHEY and CDR2 as SMNVEV (reference sequence). CDR3 nucleotides: TGTGCCAGCCGAAGCGGGAGGATAGCCTACAATGAGCAGTTCTTC. Residues: CASRSGRIAYNEQFF.

This sequence joins TRBV4-1 and TRBJ2-5; D unclear. Trimming removed 4 bases at V and 5 bases at J, with 11 bases between. CDR1 and CDR2 from the germline V gene are MGHRA and YSYEKL. CDR3 length: 13 amino acids. CDR3 loop: CASSPWKWETQYF. The CDR3 coding sequence is TGCGCCAGCAGCCCTTGGAAGTGGGAGACCCAGTACTTC.

V usage is TRBV2 and J usage is TRBJ2-1, with D uncertain. This CDR3 region has 11 residues. V shed 3 bases and J shed 4 bases, with 1 base lying between them. Germline V gene sequence: CDR1 SNHLY, CDR2 FYNNEI. The CDR3 DNA reads TGTGCCAGCAGTGATTACAATGAGCAGTTCTTC. Residues: CASSDYNEQFF. The entire variable domain, with the rest obtained from reference TRBV2 and TRBJ2-1, is as follows: EPEVTQTPSHQVTQMGQEVILRCVPISNHLYFYWYRQILGQKVEFLVSFYNNEISEKSEIFDDQFSVERPDGSNFTLKIRSTKLEDSAMYFCASSDYNEQFFGPGTRLTVL.

The CDR3 here is CASSFKYQPQHF. The CDR3 DNA sequence: TGTGCCAGCAGTTTCAAGTATCAGCCCCAGCATTTT. The V call is TRBV28, the J call TRBJ1-5; D is uncertain. The V end lost 3 bases, the J end lost 5 bases, and 5 bases lay between the germline ends. The CDR3 has 12 residues. The germline V gene has CDR1 MDHEN and CDR2 SYDVKM.

The chain's CDR3 is CASSEWGQVNTEAFF. The DNA for the CDR3 is TGTGCCAGCAGTGAGTGGGGACAGGTGAACACTGAAGCTTTCTTT. The chain has TRBV6-1 and TRBJ1-1; 8 nucleotides align to TRBD1. The CDR3 extends over 15 amino acids. Germline V gene data show CDR1 as MNHNS and CDR2 as SASEGT. V lost 3 bases and J lost 0; bases outside the gene matches: 3.